This T cell receptor beta chain comes out of a study of blood T cell repertoires in COVID-19. Study information: The origin of the acute and convalescent COVID-19 samples was the United States, Italy and Spain.

Germline V gives CDR1 SGHRS, CDR2 YFSETQ. This CDR3 contains 14 residues. V gave up 5 bases and J gave up 5 bases; unmatched junction bases: 6. Authors' data handling: Estimates of nucleated cell counts were drawn from the amplification of reference gene primers. TCRdb's copy holds only in-frame clones and misses some; the assay was immunoSEQ multiplex PCR. V and J calls and clone size come straight from that table; D and trimming were deduced from the DNA. The sample lists almost 250,000 clones, around 88% occurring once. The source of this sequence is a woman in her twenties or thirties who had recovered from COVID-19. This chain connects TRBV5-1 to TRBJ2-1, with TRBD1 matching over 8 bases. The source material was PBMCs or T cells enriched from blood (not recorded which). This CDR3 reads CASRGTGVHNEQFF. As DNA, the CDR3 is TGCGCCAGCAGGGGGACAGGCGTCCACAATGAGCAGTTCTTC. Full variable domain (remainder filled in from reference TRBV5-1 and TRBJ2-1): KAGVTQTPRYLIKTRGQQVTLSCSPISGHRSVSWYQQTPGQGLQFLFEYFSETQRNKGNFPGRFSGRQFSNSRSEMNVSTLELGDSALYLCASRGTGVHNEQFFGPGTRLTVL.